This T cell receptor (beta chain) was recorded in a study of T cells after yellow fever vaccination (dated by TCRdb to between 2018 and 2021). Regarding the complete study: Libraries from fractions with low cell numbers were prepared with the SMART-Seq v4 Ultra Low Input RNA kit. To follow T-cell clones before and after both primary and booster YFV17D yellow fever vaccination, bulk TCR alpha and beta repertoires underwent longitudinal sequencing. Blood was collected at multiple timepoints before and after primary and secondary immunization, and bulk PBMC replicates and cell subsets were isolated. The cohort comprised two healthy male donors, one aged 18 to 30 and one aged 30 to 40 years.

Results and caveats for the whole study, not just this receptor: The secondary T-cell response was found to be weaker but faster than the primary response, with a peak reached on day 5 rather than on day 15. The study included only a couple of donors, which limits how far the findings can be generalized. Most clones expanded after primary vaccination (96% of CD4 and 70% to 90% of CD8) were re-detected after the booster, suggesting that broad memory maintenance occurred. A small fraction of clonotypes showed up in both the CD4 and CD8 compartments, probably as a result of convergent recombination. Computational filtering was required because FACS-sorted repertoires could contain abundant contaminating clonotypes from the bulk population.

This specimen's treatment or condition label, interpreted: live attenuated yellow fever vaccine strain. A standard Ficoll-Paque protocol was used to isolate PBMCs from peripheral blood. Dynabeads CD4 and CD8 positive selection kits were used to isolate CD4 and CD8 T-cell fractions. TriZol was used to extract RNA from bulk PBMCs, from CD4 and CD8 fractions, and from dextramer-positive and dextramer-negative fractions. This clonotype was counted many times. It lacks a known antigen. No quality values exist for individual bases; no much larger clone is one base distant. CDR3 length: 13 amino acids, cysteine to phenylalanine. The retained sequence is limited to the CDR3, 39 bases, with the frame set at the first base. Trimming leaves V shorter by 6 bases and J shorter by 4 bases, with the junction holding 3 bases beyond the gene matches. Sequencer: Illumina NovaSeq 6000. TCR cDNA was made using 5'RACE template switching, a step that added a universal primer site and unique molecular identifiers. Priming of cDNA synthesis was performed from both the TCR alpha and TCR beta constant segments. Library amplification used two PCR steps, and the second PCR step added sample barcodes and sequencing adapters. Sequencing of libraries was performed on Illumina HiSeq 2500 (2x100 bp) or NovaSeq (2x150 bp). Turning to the authors' computational methods: MIGEC was used to demultiplex reads and collapse the reads into UMI consensus sequences, and MiXCR was used for V(D)J alignment. Vaccine-responding clonotypes were identified with edgeR using replicate PBMC samples, with FDR below 0.01 and a log2 fold change above 5 up to day 15 being required. Bulk clonotypes were assigned CD4 or CD8 identity according to which sequenced CD4 or CD8 repertoire held them at higher abundance. The public sequencing data were trimmed at Q25 with fastp and processed into clonotypes with MiXCR by TCRdb, which kept only in-frame beta chains. Each entry is one CDR3 protein sequence, shown with its most common DNA and genes. In this record, the V and J calls reflect TCRdb's handling and not the investigators' own analysis. Present in this sample are a few hundred thousand distinct CDR3 sequences, under 3.5% of which were seen just once. About 3% of the sample is in the top ten clones.

The receptor was isolated from a man aged 18 to 30 who received the YFV17D yellow fever vaccine. The rearranged segments are TRBV12-3 or TRBV12-4 and TRBJ1-2; 9 middle bases align to TRBD1. This specimen consisted of CD4+ T cells sorted from PBMCs, obtained 10 days after the yellow fever booster vaccination. The base sequence is TGTGCCAGCAGCTTGACAGGGGGCTATGGCTACACCTTC. It translates to CASSLTGGYGYTF.